The 27 T cell receptor beta chains listed next were all sequenced from one sample in a study of regulatory T cells in long-lasting Graves disease. As to time point: newly diagnosed GD, antithyroid drugs for less than 3 months. The authors made the TCR library using RNA they extracted from PBMCs. With iRepertoire HTBI primers and Arm-PCR of CDR3 regions, TCR beta libraries were built. Each CDR3 protein gets one entry after TCRdb re-called the multiplex PCR reads with MiXCR. The table records 500,000 or so distinct CDR3 sequences, 16% of them present only once. A further study also used this sample, focusing on T cells in Graves' hyperthyroidism and ophthalmopathy.

The sequenced sample was peripheral blood mononuclear cells (PBMCs), obtained at new diagnosis, from a patient treated with antithyroid drugs. These receptors all come from a man aged 35-49 years with Graves disease.

This clonotype was detected many times. This rearrangement joins TRBV27 to TRBJ2-1; D perhaps matches TRBD2 (6 bases). Trimming pared 3 bases from V and 2 bases from J, leaving 11 bases between. Per the germline V gene, CDR1 is MNHEY and CDR2 is SMNVEV (reference sequence). The CDR3 covers 15 residues. In DNA, the CDR3 is TGTGCCAGCAGTTTGACTAGACCCACCTACAATGAGCAGTTCTTC. Translation gives CASSLTRPTYNEQFF.

On this clonotype: This may be a read error, as it is one base from a much larger clone. This chain links TRBV2 with TRBJ1-6, with a tentative D call TRBD1 (5 bases). The V and J ends lost 7 bases and 6 bases respectively, with 13 bases between them. CDR1 is SNHLY and CDR2 is FYNNEI in the germline V gene. The length of the CDR3 is 14 residues. The CDR3 loop reads CASTGKESNSPLHF. CDR3 DNA sequence: TGTGCCAGCACAGGGAAGGAGAGTAATTCACCCCTCCACTTT.

This clonotype was recorded at least ten times. The V call is TRBV2, the J call TRBJ2-1; 13 nucleotides agree with TRBD2. In germline, CDR1 is SNHLY, CDR2 FYNNEI. Trimming cost V 3 bases and J 9 bases; bases outside gene matches: 2. CDR3 length: 14 amino acids. This chain's CDR3 is CASSDWTSGGEQFF. For the CDR3, the DNA is TGTGCCAGCAGTGACTGGACTAGCGGGGGTGAGCAGTTCTTC.

There are many counts of this clonotype. J is TRBJ2-7 and V is TRBV7-9; TRBD2 agrees at 12 bases. V lost 5 bases and J lost 0; bases outside the gene matches: 8. CDR1 and CDR2 (germline): SEHNR, FQNEAQ (reference sequence). This CDR3 contains 17 residues. The CDR3 nucleotides are TGTGCCAGCAGCCCGAGGACTAGCGGGGCCTTCTCCTACGAGCAGTACTTC. Amino acids: CASSPRTSGAFSYEQYF.

This chain joins TRBV28 and TRBJ2-5; 8 bases line up with TRBD1. With 2 bases clipped from V and 2 bases from J, the junction kept 7 bases outside the gene matches. Germline V gene lookup returns CDR1 MDHEN and CDR2 SYDVKM. This CDR3 region has 16 residues. The CDR3 sequence: CASSLPTGGLQETQYF. The CDR3 coding sequence is TGTGCCAGCAGTTTACCTACAGGGGGTTTGCAAGAGACCCAGTACTTC.

The rearrangement uses TRBV29-1 and TRBJ1-2; D may be TRBD1 (6 bases). V dropped 7 bases and J dropped 4 bases, with 25 bases sitting between them. Germline values: CDR1 SQVTM, CDR2 ANQGSEA. The length of the CDR3 is 16 residues. CDR3 DNA: TGCAGCGCGGACAAGGGGGGACGTCCCGGAGGCTATGGCTACACCTTC. Amino acid sequence: CSADKGGRPGGYGYTF. Variable domain in full (rest from reference TRBV29-1 and TRBJ1-2): SAVISQKPSRDICQRGTSLTIQCQVDSQVTMMFWYRQQPGQSLTLIATANQGSEATYESGFVIDKFPISRPNLTFSTLTVSNMSPEDSSIYLCSADKGGRPGGYGYTFGSGTRLTVV.

This clonotype has more than one count but fewer than ten. This chain links TRBV6-5 with TRBJ1-2; a weak D match, TRBD1 (5 bases). Per the germline V gene, CDR1 is MNHEY and CDR2 is SVGAGI. Trimming took 2 bases from V and 0 from J, leaving 22 bases between them. This CDR3 has 19 residues. The CDR3 sequence: CASSYILQAGSLPNYGYTF. CDR3 sequence (DNA): TGTGCCAGCAGTTACATTTTGCAGGCAGGGAGTCTCCCTAACTATGGCTACACCTTC.

The chain joins TRBV7-2 to TRBJ2-7; TRBD2 agrees at 8 bases. The germline V gene encodes CDR1 SGHTA and CDR2 FQGNSA. This CDR3 has 16 residues. J was trimmed by 2 bases and V by 0 bases; bases with no gene match: 6. The CDR3 protein is CASSLAGAGGPYEQYF. CDR3 in DNA: TGTGCCAGCAGCTTAGCGGGGGCGGGAGGACCCTACGAGCAGTACTTC.

Many counts were recorded for this clonotype. This rearrangement joins TRBV6-1 to TRBJ2-5; D ambiguous. The CDR3 sequence is 12 residues long. The ends were cut back, 7 bases at V and 2 bases at J, with 8 bases in the middle. Germline V CDR1 and CDR2: MNHNS, SASEGT. In nucleotides, the CDR3 is TGTGCCAGCACGGCGGTTCAAGAGACCCAGTACTTC. Protein sequence: CASTAVQETQYF.

This clonotype was counted a few times. The chain uses TRBV27 and TRBJ2-7, with a possible D match to TRBD1 (5 bases). CDR1 is MNHEY and CDR2 is SMNVEV in the germline V gene (reference sequence). The CDR3 has 15 amino acids. V lost 2 bases, J lost 2 bases, and 13 bases lay in between. Here the CDR3 DNA reads TGTGCCAGCAGTTTAGGACACCCCGTCGCCTACGAGCAGTACTTC. It encodes CASSLGHPVAYEQYF.

This clonotype was seen just once. The chain combines TRBV19 with TRBJ2-1; 12 bases fit TRBD2. CDR3 length: 16 residues. Per the germline V gene, CDR1 is LNHDA and CDR2 is SQIVND (reference sequence). Trimming removed 5 bases from V and 9 bases from J; junction bases left unmatched: 11. The CDR3 is CASSLHRELAGGEQFF. In DNA form, the CDR3 reads TGTGCCAGTAGTCTCCACAGGGAACTAGCGGGAGGTGAGCAGTTCTTC.

Ten or more counts support this clonotype. V and J are TRBV20-1 and TRBJ2-5, with D perhaps TRBD2 (5 bases). This CDR3 has 15 residues. V lost 0 bases and J 2 bases, leaving 13 bases between the germline ends. Per germline, CDR1 DFQATT and CDR2 SNEGSKA (reference sequence). The CDR3 DNA reads TGCAGTGCTAGAGATGTCTCCAGCGGTCAAGAGACCCAGTACTTC. Translation gives CSARDVSSGQETQYF.

This clonotype came up many times. The chain uses TRBV10-3 and TRBJ2-5; 10 bases line up with TRBD1. CDR1 is ENHRY and CDR2 is SYGVKD in the germline V gene. Trimming took 5 bases from V and 2 from J; bases not matched to a gene: 5. This CDR3 region has 15 residues. CDR3 in DNA: TGTGCCATCAGTTTGGGGACAGGGGCGCAAGAGACCCAGTACTTC. As protein: CAISLGTGAQETQYF.

The sample holds a few counts of this clonotype. This sequence joins TRBV2 and TRBJ2-5; TRBD1 matches 10 bases. The trim removed 5 bases at V and 4 bases at J, leaving 7 bases unmatched. This CDR3 region has 15 residues. Germline lookup yields CDR1 SNHLY and CDR2 FYNNEI. CDR3: CASSTRQGATETQYF. The DNA of the CDR3 is TGTGCCAGCAGTACGAGACAGGGGGCCACAGAGACCCAGTACTTC. The full variable domain, its missing parts supplied by reference TRBV2 and TRBJ2-5, is EPEVTQTPSHQVTQMGQEVILRCVPISNHLYFYWYRQILGQKVEFLVSFYNNEISEKSEIFDDQFSVERPDGSNFTLKIRSTKLEDSAMYFCASSTRQGATETQYFGPGTRLLVL.

This clonotype occurred many times. The chain employs TRBV12-3 or TRBV12-4 and TRBJ2-3; 9 bases line up with TRBD1. The DNA end favors TRBJ2-7, so the J call may be wrong. CDR3 length: 15 residues. The CDR3 DNA reads as TGTGCCAGCAGTTACCTGGGACAGGGTTATAACGAGCAGTACTTC. It specifies CASSYLGQGYNEQYF.

The sample holds a few counts of this clonotype. The chain links TRBV28 to TRBJ1-4; maybe TRBD1 (6 bases). Trimming removed 2 bases from V and 7 bases from J, with 14 bases in between. Germline CDR1 is MDHEN and CDR2 is SYDVKM. The CDR3 has 15 amino acids. This CDR3 reads CASSLGGALSEKLFF. The CDR3 DNA reads as TGTGCCAGCAGTTTAGGGGGGGCGCTGAGTGAAAAACTGTTTTTT. The whole variable domain, remainder taken from reference TRBV28 and TRBJ1-4, is DVKVTQSSRYLVKRTGEKVFLECVQDMDHENMFWYRQDPGLGLRLIYFSYDVKMKEKGDIPEGYSVSREKKERFSLILESASTNQTSMYLCASSLGGALSEKLFFGSGTQLSVL.

This clonotype was detected many times. The chain employs TRBV27 and TRBJ2-3; D call uncertain. The length of the CDR3 is 15 residues. In germline, CDR1 is MNHEY, CDR2 SMNVEV (reference sequence). V lost 4 bases and J lost 0, with 11 bases in between. This CDR3 reads CASSYGQPSTDTQYF. The CDR3 DNA reads as TGTGCCAGCAGTTATGGGCAGCCTAGCACAGATACGCAGTATTTT.

This clonotype was detected many times. The chain couples TRBV7-9 to TRBJ2-1, with 9 bases that match TRBD1. V shed 6 bases and J 8 bases; nucleotides not matched to a gene: 11. Germline CDR1 is SEHNR and CDR2 is FQNEAQ (reference sequence). The CDR3 has 15 amino acids. The DNA of the CDR3 is TGTGCCAGCAGACCCGGGACAGGGAGAAATGATGAGCAGTTCTTC. Amino acid sequence: CASRPGTGRNDEQFF.

This clonotype was observed many times. The chain recombines TRBV5-1 with TRBJ1-1; D not resolved. CDR3 size: 15 residues. Trimming removed 4 bases from V and 6 bases from J, with 19 bases in between. Germline assignment: CDR1 SGHRS and CDR2 YFSETQ. Written as DNA, the CDR3 is TGCGCCAGCAGCCGGATAAGGAGCGGACCCGCTGAAGCTTTCTTT. Protein product: CASSRIRSGPAEAFF.

This clonotype has a count of ten or more. This rearrangement joins TRBV11-2 to TRBJ2-7; 8 nucleotides line up with TRBD1. The germline V gene encodes CDR1 SGHAT and CDR2 FQNNGV. This CDR3 contains 14 residues. The V segment lost 4 bases and the J segment 6 bases; nucleotides outside the gene matches: 8. The CDR3 nucleotides read TGTGCCAGCAGCTCCCGGACAGGGACCGGCGAGCAGTACTTC. Translating it yields CASSSRTGTGEQYF.

This clonotype was detected ten times or more. This rearrangement joins TRBV7-9 to TRBJ1-2; no clear D. From germline, CDR1 is SEHNR and CDR2 FQNEAQ (reference sequence). V was shortened by 1 base and J by 11 bases, with 8 bases between the two germline ends. The CDR3 contains 11 residues. CDR3 residues: CASSLEGTYTF. The CDR3 region has the DNA TGTGCCAGCAGCTTAGAGGGTACTTACACCTTC.

This clonotype came up many times. The gene calls are TRBV27 and TRBJ2-3; D assignment may be TRBD1 or TRBD2 (6 bases each). Per germline, CDR1 MNHEY and CDR2 SMNVEV (reference sequence). The ends were cut back, 8 bases at V and 8 bases at J, with 20 bases in the middle. CDR3 length equals 14 residues. For the CDR3, the DNA is TGTGCCAGCGGCGGGACATCCCTTATTGGTACGCAGTATTTT. Translation: CASGGTSLIGTQYF.

The rearrangement uses TRBV6-1 and TRBJ2-7; 7 nucleotides match TRBD2. Trimming removed 6 bases from V and 2 bases from J; junction bases left unmatched: 4. The CDR3 is made up of 13 amino acids. Germline assignment: CDR1 MNHNS and CDR2 SASEGT. CDR3 region: CASRRLAPYEQYF. CDR3 DNA sequence: TGTGCCAGCAGACGACTAGCCCCCTACGAGCAGTACTTC.

This clonotype was counted only a few times. CDR3 in DNA: TGCGCCAGCGCCAGACTAGCGGGGAACAATGAGCAGTTCTTC. Its translation is CASARLAGNNEQFF. The chain couples TRBV5-1 to TRBJ2-1, with TRBD2 matching 11 bases. Germline V gene data show CDR1 as SGHRS and CDR2 as YFSETQ. V gave up 7 bases and J gave up 5 bases; unmatched junction bases: 5. This CDR3 region has 14 residues.

This clonotype was counted a few times. The chain combines TRBV2 with TRBJ1-5; D ambiguous. The CDR3 is 13 amino acids. Germline V gene lookup returns CDR1 SNHLY and CDR2 FYNNEI. V was cut by 7 bases and J by 4 bases, with 11 bases left in between. This CDR3 reads CASIEDGNQPQHF. CDR3 sequence (DNA): TGTGCCAGCATTGAGGACGGGAATCAGCCCCAGCATTTT.

In its sample, this clonotype was seen many times. V and J are TRBV12-3 or TRBV12-4 and TRBJ1-1, with D unclear. V was shortened by 3 bases and J by 7 bases, with 15 bases between the two germline ends. CDR3 length equals 14 residues. The CDR3 DNA follows: TGTGCCAGCAGTTTTCGCGCCGGACGGCTTGAAGCTTTCTTT. Its translation is CASSFRAGRLEAFF.

Many counts were recorded for this clonotype. The rearrangement links TRBV7-2 to TRBJ2-3; 7 bases agree with TRBD1. Unmatched junction bases numbered 15, after V lost 5 bases and J lost 10 bases. The CDR3 is made up of 15 amino acids. CDR1 is SGHTA, CDR2 FQGNSA, per germline. The CDR3 spells CASSPLRRGLEAQYF. CDR3 coding DNA: TGTGCCAGCAGCCCACTGCGAAGGGGGCTAGAAGCGCAGTATTTT.